This T cell receptor beta chain was profiled in a study of blood T cell repertoires in COVID-19. Study-wide context: Whether acute or convalescent, the COVID-19 samples came from the United States, Italy and Spain.

The germline CDR1 and CDR2 sequences are SGHTA and FQGTGA. The V segment lost 4 bases and the J segment 5 bases; nucleotides outside the gene matches: 7. CDR3 size: 15 residues. How the authors handled the data: Reference gene primer amplification gave nucleated cell count estimates. Measured with immunoSEQ multiplex PCR; TCRdb has only the in-frame clones, and not every one. V, J and clone size reflect that table, while D and trimming were determined from the DNA. The sample lists about 220,000 clones, just over 85% occurring once. The sequence was collected from a woman aged 40 to 50 with acute COVID-19. The chain carries TRBV7-3 and TRBJ2-5; 10 nucleotides align to TRBD2. The sample consisted of PBMCs or T cells enriched from blood (not recorded which). The CDR3 region is CASSSSGGAFETQYF. The CDR3 DNA reads TGTGCCAGCAGCTCGAGCGGGGGGGCCTTTGAGACCCAGTACTTC.